This entry lists 14 T cell receptor beta chains sequenced from one sample in a study of T cells in Graves' hyperthyroidism and ophthalmopathy. The investigators amplified TCR beta CDR3 regions from RNA transcripts. An initial round of RT-PCR targeting the TCR CDR3 relied on the HTBI primer set. TCRdb analysed the multiplex PCR reads with MiXCR anew, one entry per CDR3 protein. The sample yields roughly 570,000 distinct CDR3 sequences, roughly 50% seen once. The sample consisted of peripheral blood or thyroid tissue (not recorded which). All receptors come from an adult woman with Graves' disease, either hyperthyroidism or ophthalmopathy (not recorded which).

For this clonotype: An end of the junction does not agree with germline; a read error may underlie this. The chain recombines TRBV28 with TRBJ1-2; a weak D match, TRBD1 (6 bases). This CDR3 region has 14 residues. Germline V gene data show CDR1 as MDHEN and CDR2 as SYDVKM. CDR3 DNA sequence: TGTGCCAGCAGTTCCCAACAGGGTTGGCATGGCTACGCCTTC. It translates to CASSSQQGWHGYAF.

This clonotype was observed a few times. The genes are TRBV7-3 and TRBJ2-5; the match to TRBD2 covers 11 bases. Germline CDR1 reads SGHTA; CDR2 reads FQGTGA. CDR3 size: 19 residues. Germline trimming cut 0 bases from V and 7 bases from J; bases unmatched to any gene: 16. The CDR3 is CASSLTCRPSGRPRGTQYF. Here the CDR3 DNA reads TGTGCCAGCAGCTTAACCTGTCGGCCTAGCGGGAGGCCCAGGGGGACCCAGTACTTC.

The chain carries TRBV20-1 and TRBJ2-7; D tentatively fits TRBD1 or TRBD2 (5 bases each). Germline V lookup: CDR1 DFQATT, CDR2 SNEGSKA (reference sequence). The CDR3 totals 14 residues. Trimming left V 3 bases short and J 4 bases short, with 16 bases between. CDR3 sequence: CSARERGEWYEQYF. CDR3 coding DNA: TGCAGTGCTAGGGAGAGGGGTGAATGGTACGAGCAGTACTTC.

The CDR3 loop is CASSWADKAFF. CDR3 sequence (DNA): TGTGCCAGCAGTTGGGCCGACAAAGCTTTCTTT. The V call is TRBV12-3 or TRBV12-4, the J call TRBJ1-1; no clear D. The CDR3 is 11 residues long. V was cut by 4 bases and J by 9 bases, with 9 bases left in between.

The table lists this clonotype with many counts. The CDR3 region has the DNA TGCAGTGCTTTTCAAACCCCCTCTTACGAGCAGTACTTC. It translates to CSAFQTPSYEQYF. V gene TRBV20-1 combines with J gene TRBJ2-7; unclear D gene. V lost 5 bases and J lost 4, with 15 bases in between. CDR3 length: 13 residues. CDR1 and CDR2 (germline): DFQATT, SNEGSKA (reference sequence).

The rearrangement links TRBV20-1 to TRBJ1-5, with 9 bases fitting TRBD1. Per germline, CDR1 DFQATT and CDR2 SNEGSKA (reference sequence). CDR3 length equals 12 residues. J lost 6 bases, V lost 3 bases, and 0 bases had no gene match. The CDR3 nucleotides are TGCAGTGCTAGGGACAGGGGTCAGCCCCAGCATTTT. Amino acids: CSARDRGQPQHF.

The chain employs TRBV20-1 and TRBJ2-7; D gene uncertain. The CDR3 has 15 amino acids. Germline V CDR1 and CDR2: DFQATT, SNEGSKA (reference sequence). Trimming shortened V by 3 bases and J by 3 bases, and 18 bases separated the two germline ends. As DNA, the CDR3 is TGCAGTGCTAGGCCTCGGAGTCAGCGATACTACGAGCAGTACTTC. Its translation: CSARPRSQRYYEQYF.

The chain recombines TRBV2 with TRBJ2-7, with 14 bases lining up with TRBD2. CDR3 size: 16 residues. Germline V CDR1 and CDR2: SNHLY, FYNNEI. Unmatched junction bases numbered 5, after V lost 5 bases and J lost 2 bases. This CDR3 reads CASSSRGLAGAYEQYF. The CDR3 region has the DNA TGTGCCAGCAGTTCCCGGGGACTAGCGGGAGCCTACGAGCAGTACTTC.

This clonotype was seen many times. The chain links TRBV12-3 or TRBV12-4 to TRBJ1-2; D call uncertain. V dropped 5 bases and J dropped 1 base, with 5 bases sitting between them. CDR3 size: 12 residues. The CDR3 sequence: CASSPDNYGYTF. The CDR3, as DNA: TGTGCCAGCAGTCCTGATAACTATGGCTACACCTTC.

This clonotype was counted ten times or more. The gene calls are TRBV9 and TRBJ2-2; D ambiguous. The germline CDR1 and CDR2 sequences are SGDLS and YYNGEE. The CDR3 sequence is 17 residues long. Trimming took 0 bases from V and 0 from J, leaving 12 bases between them. The DNA for the CDR3 is TGTGCCAGCAGCGTAGAGCCCGCCGCACCGAACACCGGGGAGCTGTTTTTT. Translating gives CASSVEPAAPNTGELFF.

The V gene is TRBV24-1, the J gene TRBJ1-1; TRBD1 agrees at 9 bases. J lost 6 bases, V lost 4 bases, and 8 bases had no gene match. The CDR3 runs to 15 residues. The germline gives CDR1 KGHDR, CDR2 SFDVKD. CDR3 loop: CATSDTGTGRAEAFF. The CDR3 nucleotides read TGTGCCACCAGTGACACCGGGACAGGGAGGGCTGAAGCTTTCTTT.

This clonotype was seen ten or more times. The J gene is TRBJ2-7, the V gene TRBV2; 9 positions match TRBD2. This CDR3 is 13 amino acids long. The germline V gene encodes CDR1 SNHLY and CDR2 FYNNEI. The trim removed 3 bases at V and 3 bases at J, leaving 0 bases unmatched. CDR3 bases: TGTGCCAGCAGTGAGCGGGAGGGCTACGAGCAGTACTTC. Residues: CASSEREGYEQYF.

This clonotype showed up many times. The chain combines TRBV10-3 with TRBJ1-5, with D unresolved. CDR1 and CDR2 from the germline V gene are ENHRY and SYGVKD. This CDR3 contains 16 residues. The V end was cut by 0 bases, the J end by 0 bases, with 9 bases between. CDR3 in amino acids: CAISESNSYSNQPQHF. In DNA, the CDR3 is TGTGCCATCAGTGAGTCGAACAGTTATAGCAATCAGCCCCAGCATTTT.

The chain joins TRBV13 to TRBJ2-7, with a tentative D call TRBD1 (5 bases). This CDR3 has 13 amino acids. CDR1 PRHDT and CDR2 FYEKMQ come from the germline V gene (reference sequence). V was pared by 1 base and J by 6 bases, with 10 bases between. Written as DNA, the CDR3 is TGTGCCAGCAGCTTAGTCCAGGGAACCGAGCAGTACTTC. This translates into CASSLVQGTEQYF.